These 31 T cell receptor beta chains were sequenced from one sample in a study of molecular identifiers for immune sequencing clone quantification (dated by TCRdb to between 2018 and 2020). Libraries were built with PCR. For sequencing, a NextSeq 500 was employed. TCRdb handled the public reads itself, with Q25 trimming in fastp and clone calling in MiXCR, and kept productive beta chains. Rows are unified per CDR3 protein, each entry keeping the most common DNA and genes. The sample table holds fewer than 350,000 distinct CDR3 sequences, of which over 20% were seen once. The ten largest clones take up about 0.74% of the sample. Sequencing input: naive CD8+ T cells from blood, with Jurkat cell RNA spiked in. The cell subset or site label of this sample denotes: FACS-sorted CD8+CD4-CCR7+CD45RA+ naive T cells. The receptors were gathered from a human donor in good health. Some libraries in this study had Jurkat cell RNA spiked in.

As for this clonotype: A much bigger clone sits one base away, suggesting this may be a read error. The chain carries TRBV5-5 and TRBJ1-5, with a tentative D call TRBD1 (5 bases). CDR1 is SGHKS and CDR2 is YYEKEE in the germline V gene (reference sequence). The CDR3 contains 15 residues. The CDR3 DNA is TGTGCCAGCAGCTTCTCGGGACTCCCGAATCAGCTCCAGCATTTT. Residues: CASSFSGLPNQLQHF.

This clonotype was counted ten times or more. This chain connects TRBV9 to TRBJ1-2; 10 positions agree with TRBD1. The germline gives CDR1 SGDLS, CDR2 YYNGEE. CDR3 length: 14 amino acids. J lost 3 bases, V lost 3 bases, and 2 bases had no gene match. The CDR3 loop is CASSGGTGDYGYTF. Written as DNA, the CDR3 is TGTGCCAGCAGCGGAGGGACAGGGGACTATGGCTACACCTTC.

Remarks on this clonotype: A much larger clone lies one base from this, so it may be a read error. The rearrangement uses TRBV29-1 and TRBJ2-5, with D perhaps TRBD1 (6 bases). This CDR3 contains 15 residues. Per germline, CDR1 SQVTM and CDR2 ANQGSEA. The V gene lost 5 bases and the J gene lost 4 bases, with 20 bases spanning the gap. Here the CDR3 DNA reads TGCAGCGTTAACTCAGGGGAGAGGGTAGGAGAGACCCAGTACTTC. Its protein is CSVNSGERVGETQYF.

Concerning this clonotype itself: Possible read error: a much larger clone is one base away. The CDR3 loop reads CASSQDIQGAYEQHF. The CDR3 region has the DNA TGTGCCAGCAGCCAAGATATTCAGGGGGCCTACGAGCAGCACTTC. The chain has TRBV14 and TRBJ2-7; 8 positions match TRBD1. CDR1 SGHDN and CDR2 FVKESK come from the germline V gene. The CDR3 sequence is 15 residues long. The complete variable domain, with remaining parts taken from reference TRBV14 and TRBJ2-7, reads EAGVTQFPSHSVIEKGQTVTLRCDPISGHDNLYWYRRVMGKEIKFLLHFVKESKQDESGMPNNRFLAERTGGTYSTLKVQPAELEDSGVYFCASSQDIQGAYEQHFGPGTRLTVT.

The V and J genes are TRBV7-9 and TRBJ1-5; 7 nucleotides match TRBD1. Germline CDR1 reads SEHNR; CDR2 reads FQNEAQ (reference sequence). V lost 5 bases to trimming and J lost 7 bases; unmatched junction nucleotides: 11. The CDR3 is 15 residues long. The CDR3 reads CASSKTGEFDQPQHF. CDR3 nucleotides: TGTGCCAGCAGCAAAACAGGGGAATTTGACCAGCCCCAGCATTTT.

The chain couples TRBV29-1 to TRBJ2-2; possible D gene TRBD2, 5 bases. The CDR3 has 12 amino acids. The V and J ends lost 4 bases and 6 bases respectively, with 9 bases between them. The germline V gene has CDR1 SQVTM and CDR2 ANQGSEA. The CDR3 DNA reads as TGCAGCGTTGTAGAGGGATCCGGGGAGCTGTTTTTT. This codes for CSVVEGSGELFF.

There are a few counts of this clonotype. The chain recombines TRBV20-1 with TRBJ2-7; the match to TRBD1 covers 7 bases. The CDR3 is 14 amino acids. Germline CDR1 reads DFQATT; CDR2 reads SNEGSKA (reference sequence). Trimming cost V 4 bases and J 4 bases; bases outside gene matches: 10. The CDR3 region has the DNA TGCAGTGCTATGACCCAGGGGGTTGGATACGAGCAGTACTTC. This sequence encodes CSAMTQGVGYEQYF.

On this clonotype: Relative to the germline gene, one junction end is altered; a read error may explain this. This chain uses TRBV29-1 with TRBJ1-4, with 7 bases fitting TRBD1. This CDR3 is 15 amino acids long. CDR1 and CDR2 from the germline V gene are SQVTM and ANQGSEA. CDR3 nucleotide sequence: TGCAGCGATGAACTGGTGTCAGGGGGTCATGAAAAACTGTTTTTT. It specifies CSDELVSGGHEKLFF.

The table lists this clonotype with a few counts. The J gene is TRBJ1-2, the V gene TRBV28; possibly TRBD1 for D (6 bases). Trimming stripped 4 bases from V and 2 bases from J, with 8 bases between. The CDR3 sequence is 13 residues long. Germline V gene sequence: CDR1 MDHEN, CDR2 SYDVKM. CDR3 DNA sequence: TGTGCCAGCAGTTATCAGGGGAACTATGGCTACACCTTC. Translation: CASSYQGNYGYTF.

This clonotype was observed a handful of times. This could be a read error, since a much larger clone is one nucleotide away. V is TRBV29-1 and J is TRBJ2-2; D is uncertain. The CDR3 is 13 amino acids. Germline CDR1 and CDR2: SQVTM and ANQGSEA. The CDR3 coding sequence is TGCAGCGTTGATTGGGCCAACACCGAGGAGCTGTTTTTT. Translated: CSVDWANTEELFF.

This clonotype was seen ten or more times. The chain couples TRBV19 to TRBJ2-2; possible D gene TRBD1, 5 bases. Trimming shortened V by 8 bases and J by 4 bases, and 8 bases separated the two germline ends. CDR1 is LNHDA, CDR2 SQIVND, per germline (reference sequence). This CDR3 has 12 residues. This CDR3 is CASCRGTGELFF. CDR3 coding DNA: TGTGCCAGTTGTAGGGGCACCGGGGAGCTGTTTTTT.

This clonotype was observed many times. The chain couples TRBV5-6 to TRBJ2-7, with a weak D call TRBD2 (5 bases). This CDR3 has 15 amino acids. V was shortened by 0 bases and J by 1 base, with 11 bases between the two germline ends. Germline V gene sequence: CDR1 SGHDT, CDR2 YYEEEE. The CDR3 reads CASSLVGVSSYEQYF. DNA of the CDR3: TGTGCCAGCAGCTTGGTCGGGGTAAGTTCCTACGAGCAGTACTTC. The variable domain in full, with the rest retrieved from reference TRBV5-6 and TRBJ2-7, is DAGVTQSPTHLIKTRGQQVTLRCSPKSGHDTVSWYQQALGQGPQFIFQYYEEEERQRGNFPDRFSGHQFPNYSSELNVNALLLGDSALYLCASSLVGVSSYEQYFGPGTRLTVT.

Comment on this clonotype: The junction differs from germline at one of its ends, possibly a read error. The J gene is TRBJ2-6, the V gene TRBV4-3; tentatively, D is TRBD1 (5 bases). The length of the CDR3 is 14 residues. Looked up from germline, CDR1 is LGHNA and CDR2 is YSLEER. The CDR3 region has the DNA TGCGCCAGCAGCGGCCAGACTGGGGCCCACGTCCTGCCTTTC. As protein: CASSGQTGAHVLPF.

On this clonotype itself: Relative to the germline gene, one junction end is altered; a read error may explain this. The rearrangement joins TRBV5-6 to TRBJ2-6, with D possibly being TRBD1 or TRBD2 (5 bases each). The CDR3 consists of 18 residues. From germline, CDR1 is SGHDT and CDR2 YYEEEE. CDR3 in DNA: TGTGCCAGCAGCAAAATGCCTGTTCGGGGACCTGGGGCCAACGTCCTGCCTTTC. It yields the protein CASSKMPVRGPGANVLPF. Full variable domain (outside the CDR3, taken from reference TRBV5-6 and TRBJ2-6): DAGVTQSPTHLIKTRGQQVTLRCSPKSGHDTVSWYQQALGQGPQFIFQYYEEEERQRGNFPDRFSGHQFPNYSSELNVNALLLGDSALYLCASSKMPVRGPGANVLPFGAGSRLTVL.

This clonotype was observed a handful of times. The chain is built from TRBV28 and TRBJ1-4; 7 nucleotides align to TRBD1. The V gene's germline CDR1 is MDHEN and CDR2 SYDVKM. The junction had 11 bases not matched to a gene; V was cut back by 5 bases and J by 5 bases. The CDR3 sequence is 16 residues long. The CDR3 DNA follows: TGTGCCAGCAGTCTTCTATTTGTCAGGGGGAATGAAAAACTGTTTTTT. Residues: CASSLLFVRGNEKLFF.

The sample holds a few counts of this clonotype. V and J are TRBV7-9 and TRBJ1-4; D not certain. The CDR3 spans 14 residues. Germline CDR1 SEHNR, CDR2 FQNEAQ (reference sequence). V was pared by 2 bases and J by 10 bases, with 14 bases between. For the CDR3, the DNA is TGTGCCAGCAGCTTAACGACACCCGCGCGAAAACTGTTTTTT. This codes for CASSLTTPARKLFF.

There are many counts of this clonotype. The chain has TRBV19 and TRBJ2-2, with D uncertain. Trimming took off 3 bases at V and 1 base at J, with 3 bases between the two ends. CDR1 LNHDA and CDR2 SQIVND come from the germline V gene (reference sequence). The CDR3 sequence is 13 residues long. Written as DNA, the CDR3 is TGTGCCAGTAGTATGATGAACACCGGGGAGCTGTTTTTT. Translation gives CASSMMNTGELFF.

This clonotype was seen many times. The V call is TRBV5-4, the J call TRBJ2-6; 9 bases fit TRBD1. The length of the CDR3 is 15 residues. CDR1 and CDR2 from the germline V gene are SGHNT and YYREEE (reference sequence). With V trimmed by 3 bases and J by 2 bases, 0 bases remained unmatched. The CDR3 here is CASSWTGAGANVLTF. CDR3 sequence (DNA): TGTGCCAGCAGCTGGACAGGGGCTGGGGCCAACGTCCTGACTTTC.

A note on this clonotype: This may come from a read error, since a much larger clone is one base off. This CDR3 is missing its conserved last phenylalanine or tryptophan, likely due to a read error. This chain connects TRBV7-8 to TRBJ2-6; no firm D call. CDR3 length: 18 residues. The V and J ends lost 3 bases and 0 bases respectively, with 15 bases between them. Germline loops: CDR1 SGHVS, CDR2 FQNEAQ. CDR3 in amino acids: CASSFLVGQSSGANVLTS. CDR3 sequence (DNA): TGTGCCAGCAGCTTCCTGGTCGGGCAGAGCTCTGGGGCCAACGTCCTGACTTCC.

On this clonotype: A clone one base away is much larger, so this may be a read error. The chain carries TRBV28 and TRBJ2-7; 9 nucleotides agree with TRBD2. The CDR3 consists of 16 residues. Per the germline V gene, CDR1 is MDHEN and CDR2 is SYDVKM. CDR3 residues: CASRPLAGVVSYAQYF. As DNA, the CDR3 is TGTGCCAGCAGACCGTTAGCGGGAGTAGTTTCCTACGCGCAGTACTTC.

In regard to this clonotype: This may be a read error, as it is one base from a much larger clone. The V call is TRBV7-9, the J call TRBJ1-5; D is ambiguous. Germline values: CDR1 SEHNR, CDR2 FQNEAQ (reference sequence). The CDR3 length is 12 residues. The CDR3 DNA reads TGTGCCGGCAGCCAGTTCGCGGGGCCCCAGCATTTT. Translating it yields CAGSQFAGPQHF.

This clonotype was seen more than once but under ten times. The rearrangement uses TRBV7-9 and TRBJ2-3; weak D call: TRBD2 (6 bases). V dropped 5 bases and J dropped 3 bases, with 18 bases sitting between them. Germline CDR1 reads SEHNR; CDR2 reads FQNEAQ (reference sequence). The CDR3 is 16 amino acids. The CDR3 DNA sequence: TGTGCCAGCAGCGCGGCACTAGCTATGAAAACAGATACGCAGTATTTT. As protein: CASSAALAMKTDTQYF.

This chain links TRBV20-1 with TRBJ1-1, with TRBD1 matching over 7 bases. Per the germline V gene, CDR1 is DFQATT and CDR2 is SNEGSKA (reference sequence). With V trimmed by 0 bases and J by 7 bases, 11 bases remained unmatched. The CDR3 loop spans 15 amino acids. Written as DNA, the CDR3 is TGCAGTGCTAGAGAGACGGGACAGACCCATTTTGAAGCTTTCTTT. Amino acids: CSARETGQTHFEAFF.

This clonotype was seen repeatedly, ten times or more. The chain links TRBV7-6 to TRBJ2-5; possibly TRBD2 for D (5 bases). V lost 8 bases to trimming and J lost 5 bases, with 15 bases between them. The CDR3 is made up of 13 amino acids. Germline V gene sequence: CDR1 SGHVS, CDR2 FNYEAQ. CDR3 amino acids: CASHGLAHETQYF. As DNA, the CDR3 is TGTGCCAGCCACGGCCTAGCCCACGAGACCCAGTACTTC.

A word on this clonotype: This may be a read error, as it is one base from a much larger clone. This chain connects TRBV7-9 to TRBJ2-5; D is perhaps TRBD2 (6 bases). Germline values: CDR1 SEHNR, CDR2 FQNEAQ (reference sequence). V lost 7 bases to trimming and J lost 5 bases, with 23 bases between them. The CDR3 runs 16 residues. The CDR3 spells CASTPSLGLSRETQYF. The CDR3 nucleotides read TGTGCCAGCACCCCTTCTCTTGGACTAAGTCGTGAGACCCAGTACTTC. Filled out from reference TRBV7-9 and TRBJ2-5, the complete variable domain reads DTGVSQNPRHKITKRGQNVTFRCDPISEHNRLYWYRQTLGQGPEFLTYFQNEAQLEKSRLLSDRFSAERPKGSFSTLEIQRTEQGDSAMYLCASTPSLGLSRETQYFGPGTRLLVL.

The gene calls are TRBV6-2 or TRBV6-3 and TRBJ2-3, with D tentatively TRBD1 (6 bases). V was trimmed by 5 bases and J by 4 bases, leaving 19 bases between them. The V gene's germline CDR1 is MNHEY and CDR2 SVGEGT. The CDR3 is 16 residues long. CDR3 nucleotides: TGTGCCAGCAGTCCACCACAGGGTTGGGACGCAGATACGCAGTATTTT. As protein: CASSPPQGWDADTQYF.

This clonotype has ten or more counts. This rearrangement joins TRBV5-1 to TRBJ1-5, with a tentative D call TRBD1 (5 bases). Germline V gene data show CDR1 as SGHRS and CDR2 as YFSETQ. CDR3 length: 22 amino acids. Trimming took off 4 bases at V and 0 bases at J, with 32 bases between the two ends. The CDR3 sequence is CASSPTGTVPPGLPHSNQPQHF. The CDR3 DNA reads TGCGCCAGCAGCCCCACCGGGACCGTTCCACCCGGACTACCCCATAGCAATCAGCCCCAGCATTTT.

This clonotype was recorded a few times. CDR3 region: CSARDRLRGGGELFF. The CDR3 nucleotides read TGCAGTGCTAGAGATCGTTTAAGGGGAGGCGGGGAGCTGTTTTTT. The chain combines TRBV20-1 with TRBJ2-2; TRBD2 is a possible D gene (6 bases). Germline V gene sequence: CDR1 DFQATT, CDR2 SNEGSKA (reference sequence). The CDR3 totals 15 residues. Trimming stripped 0 bases from V and 7 bases from J, with 15 bases between.

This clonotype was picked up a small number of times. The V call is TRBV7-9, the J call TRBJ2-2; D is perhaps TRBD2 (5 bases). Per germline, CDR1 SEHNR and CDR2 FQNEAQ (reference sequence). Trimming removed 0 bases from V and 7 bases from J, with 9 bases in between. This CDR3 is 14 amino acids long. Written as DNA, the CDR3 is TGTGCCAGCAGCTTAGCGAACCGGGACGGGGAGCTGTTTTTT. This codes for CASSLANRDGELFF.

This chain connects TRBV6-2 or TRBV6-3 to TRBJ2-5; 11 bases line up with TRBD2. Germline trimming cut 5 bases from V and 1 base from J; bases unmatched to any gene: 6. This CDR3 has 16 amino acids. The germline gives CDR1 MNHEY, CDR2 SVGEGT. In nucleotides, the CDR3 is TGTGCCAGCAGTGACCCGACTAGCGGGGTCCAAGAGACCCAGTACTTC. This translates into CASSDPTSGVQETQYF.

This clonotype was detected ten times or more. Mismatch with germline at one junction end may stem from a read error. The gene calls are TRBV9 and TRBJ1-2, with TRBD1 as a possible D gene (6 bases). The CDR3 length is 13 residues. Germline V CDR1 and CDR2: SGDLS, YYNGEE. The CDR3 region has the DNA TGTGCCAGCAGCCCTGAGTCCTCCTCACAGGGTAGTTTC. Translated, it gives CASSPESSSQGSF.